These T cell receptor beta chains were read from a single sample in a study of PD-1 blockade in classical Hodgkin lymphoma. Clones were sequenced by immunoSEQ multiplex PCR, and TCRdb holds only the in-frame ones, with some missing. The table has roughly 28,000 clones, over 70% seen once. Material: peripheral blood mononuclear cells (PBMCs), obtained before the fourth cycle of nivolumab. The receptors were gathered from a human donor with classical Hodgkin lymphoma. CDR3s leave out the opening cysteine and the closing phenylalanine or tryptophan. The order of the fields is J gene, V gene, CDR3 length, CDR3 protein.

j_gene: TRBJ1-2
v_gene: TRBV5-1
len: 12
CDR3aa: ASSRDRGTAGYT

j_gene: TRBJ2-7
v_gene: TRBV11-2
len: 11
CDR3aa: ASNRDRMYEQY

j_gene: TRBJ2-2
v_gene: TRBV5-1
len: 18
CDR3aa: ASSLMGNTGLADNTGELF

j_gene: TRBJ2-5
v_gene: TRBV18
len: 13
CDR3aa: ASSPAGTGEETQY

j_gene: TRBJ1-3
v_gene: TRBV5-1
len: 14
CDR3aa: ASSPGDGSSGNTIY

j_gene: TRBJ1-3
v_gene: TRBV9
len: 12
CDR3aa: ASSSASSGNTIY

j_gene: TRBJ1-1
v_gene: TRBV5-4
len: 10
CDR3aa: ASSYGTTEAF

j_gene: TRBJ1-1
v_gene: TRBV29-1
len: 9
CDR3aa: SVWSYTEAF

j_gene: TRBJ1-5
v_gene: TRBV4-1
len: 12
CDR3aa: ASRPTGFGQPQH

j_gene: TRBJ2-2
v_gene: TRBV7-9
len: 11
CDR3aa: ASSLAFTGELF

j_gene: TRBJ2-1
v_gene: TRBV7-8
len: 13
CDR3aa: ASSLWGARGNEQF

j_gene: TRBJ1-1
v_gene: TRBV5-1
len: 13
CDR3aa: ASSLDRDVSGQAF

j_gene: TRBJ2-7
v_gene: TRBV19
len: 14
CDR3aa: ASSSDTGQGTYGQY

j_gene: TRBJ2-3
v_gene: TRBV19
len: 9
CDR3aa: ASTIGDTQY

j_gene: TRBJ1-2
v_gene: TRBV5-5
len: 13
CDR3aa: ASSHSGTGHYGYT

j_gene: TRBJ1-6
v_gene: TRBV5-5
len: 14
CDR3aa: ASSWSRDRRNSPLH

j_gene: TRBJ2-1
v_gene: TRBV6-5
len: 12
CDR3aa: ASSYVLRANEQF

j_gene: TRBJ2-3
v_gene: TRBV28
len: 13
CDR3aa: ASSEPGDNVDTQY

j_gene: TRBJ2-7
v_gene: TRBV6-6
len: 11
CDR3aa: ASSYSASYEQY

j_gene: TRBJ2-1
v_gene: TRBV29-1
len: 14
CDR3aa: SVEDPDRESYNEQF

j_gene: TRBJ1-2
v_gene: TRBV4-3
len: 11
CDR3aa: ASSRGSNYGYT

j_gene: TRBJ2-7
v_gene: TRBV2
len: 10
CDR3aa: ASSGDSNEQY

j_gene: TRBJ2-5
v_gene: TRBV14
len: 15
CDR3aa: ASSPGQGVEVQETQY

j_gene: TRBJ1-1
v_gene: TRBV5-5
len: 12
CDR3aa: ASSLRGTLTEAF

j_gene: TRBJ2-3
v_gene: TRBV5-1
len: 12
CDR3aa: ASSRGGATDTQY